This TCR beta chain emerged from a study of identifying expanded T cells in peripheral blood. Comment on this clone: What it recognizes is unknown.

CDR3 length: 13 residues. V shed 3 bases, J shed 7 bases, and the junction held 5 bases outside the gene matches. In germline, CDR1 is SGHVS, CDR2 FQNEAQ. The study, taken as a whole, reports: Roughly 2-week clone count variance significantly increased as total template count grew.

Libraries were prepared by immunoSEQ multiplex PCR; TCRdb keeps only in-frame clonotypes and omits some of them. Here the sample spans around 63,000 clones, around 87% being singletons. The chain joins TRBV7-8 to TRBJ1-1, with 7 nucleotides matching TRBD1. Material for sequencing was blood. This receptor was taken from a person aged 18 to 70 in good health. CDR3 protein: CASSLETGIEAFF. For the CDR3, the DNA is TGTGCCAGCAGCTTGGAGACAGGGATTGAAGCTTTCTTT. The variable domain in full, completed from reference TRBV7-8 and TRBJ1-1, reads GAGVSQSPRYKVAKRGQDVALRCDPISGHVSLFWYQQALGQGPEFLTYFQNEAQLDKSGLPSDRFFAERPEGSVSTLKIQRTQQEDSAVYLCASSLETGIEAFFGQGTRLTVV.